Below are 23 T cell receptor beta chains sequenced from a single sample in a study of cytomegalovirus exposure and HLA in healthy donors. Primers: 60 Vbeta forward and 13 Jbeta reverse. Sequenced by immunoSEQ multiplex PCR; TCRdb stores in-frame clones only, minus some. This sample yields approximately 110,000 clones, of which 70% to 85% are seen a single time; approximately 3% belongs to the top ten. The sample consisted of PBMCs. These receptors were collected from a woman in her forties in good health and CMV-seronegative.

In its sample, this clone was seen once. This rearrangement joins TRBV28 to TRBJ1-2; tentative D call: TRBD1 (6 bases). V was pared by 7 bases and J by 4 bases, with 16 bases between. The CDR3 consists of 14 residues. The germline V gene encodes CDR1 MDHEN and CDR2 SYDVKM. CDR3 region: CASTPSGGGYGYTF. The CDR3 DNA reads as TGTGCCAGCACTCCAAGCGGGGGCGGCTATGGCTACACCTTC.

The chain's CDR3 is CASSERDRGIEETQYF. Written as DNA, the CDR3 is TGTGCCAGCAGTGAGCGGGACAGGGGGATAGAAGAGACCCAGTACTTC. The gene calls are TRBV25-1 and TRBJ2-5, with TRBD1 identical over 11 bases. The germline gives CDR1 MGHDK, CDR2 SYGVNS. V trimming: 3 bases; J trimming: 3 bases; junction bases outside the gene matches: 6. The CDR3 is 16 residues long.

The chain joins TRBV27 to TRBJ1-2, with D perhaps TRBD1 (6 bases). The V end lost 4 bases, the J end lost 3 bases, and 9 bases lay between the germline ends. CDR1 MNHEY and CDR2 SMNVEV come from the germline V gene (reference sequence). There are 13 residues in the CDR3. The CDR3 bases are TGTGCCAGCAGTTGGGGGCAGGACTATGGCTACACCTTC. The encoded protein is CASSWGQDYGYTF.

This clone was observed a few times. The chain uses TRBV27 and TRBJ2-5; TRBD2 matches at 14 bases. The CDR3 has 17 amino acids. V trimming: 5 bases; J trimming: 4 bases; junction bases outside the gene matches: 9. Germline CDR1 and CDR2: MNHEY and SMNVEV (reference sequence). The CDR3 nucleotides read TGTGCCAGCAGTGTTCCCCCGGGACTAGCGGGAGCAGAGACCCAGTACTTC. Its translation: CASSVPPGLAGAETQYF.

This clone was seen once. The rearrangement uses TRBV19 and TRBJ2-5, with D unresolved. V was trimmed by 5 bases and J by 7 bases, leaving 17 bases between them. Germline CDR1 reads LNHDA; CDR2 reads SQIVND (reference sequence). This CDR3 comprises 14 residues. CDR3 in amino acids: CASSPQFTSGTQYF. The CDR3 nucleotides read TGTGCCAGTAGTCCCCAGTTTACTTCGGGGACCCAGTACTTC.

This clone was seen a few times. This chain uses TRBV30 with TRBJ1-1; possibly TRBD1 for D (6 bases). Germline loops: CDR1 GTSNPN, CDR2 SVGIG (reference sequence). V was shortened by 7 bases and J by 1 base, with 16 bases between the two germline ends. This CDR3 comprises 14 residues. The CDR3 coding sequence is TGTGCCTCTGGGGGGGCACTGAAGAACACTGAAGCTTTCTTT. Encoded protein: CASGGALKNTEAFF.

The chain employs TRBV11-2 and TRBJ2-3, with 13 bases matching TRBD2. Germline CDR1 reads SGHAT; CDR2 reads FQNNGV. With V trimmed by 5 bases and J by 4 bases, 9 bases remained unmatched. The CDR3 is 17 residues long. The chain's CDR3 is CASSIGLAGVDSDTQYF. The DNA for the CDR3 is TGTGCCAGCAGCATCGGACTAGCGGGAGTGGATTCAGATACGCAGTATTTT.

The chain combines TRBV6-6 with TRBJ1-2; TRBD1 might be the D (6 bases). Per germline, CDR1 MNHNY and CDR2 SVGAGI (reference sequence). The CDR3 totals 15 residues. Between the trimmed V and J ends, which lost 6 bases and 3 bases, there was a span of 17 bases. In DNA, the CDR3 is TGTGCCAGCAGCCCTCCAGGGGACATCGACTATGGCTACACCTTC. Its translation is CASSPPGDIDYGYTF.

The chain joins TRBV28 to TRBJ1-1, with 8 nucleotides matching TRBD1. Germline V gene data show CDR1 as MDHEN and CDR2 as SYDVKM. Germline trimming cut 8 bases from V and 4 bases from J; bases unmatched to any gene: 6. The CDR3 consists of 13 residues. The chain's CDR3 is CASQGADFTEAFF. In DNA form, the CDR3 reads TGTGCCAGCCAGGGGGCAGATTTCACTGAAGCTTTCTTT.

V gene TRBV18 combines with J gene TRBJ2-5; tentative D call: TRBD1 (5 bases). CDR1 and CDR2 (germline): KGHSH, LQKENI. Between the trimmed V and J ends, which lost 3 bases and 0 bases, there was a span of 11 bases. The CDR3 is made up of 15 amino acids. For the CDR3, the DNA is TGTGCCAGCTCACCTCCTGCAGGGTACCAAGAGACCCAGTACTTC. Encoded protein: CASSPPAGYQETQYF.

The chain is built from TRBV5-6 and TRBJ2-7; 8 nucleotides align to TRBD1. The CDR3 is 16 amino acids. The junction had 9 bases not matched to a gene; V was cut back by 4 bases and J by 0 bases. Looked up from germline, CDR1 is SGHDT and CDR2 is YYEEEE. The CDR3 is CASSVDSGQASYEQYF. The CDR3 region has the DNA TGTGCCAGCAGCGTTGATTCGGGACAGGCCTCCTACGAGCAGTACTTC.

The CDR3 loop is CASSIGQGTYEQYF. DNA of the CDR3: TGTGCCAGCAGCATCGGACAGGGGACGTACGAGCAGTACTTC. The J gene is TRBJ2-7, the V gene TRBV11-2; 9 nucleotides agree with TRBD1. The germline V gene has CDR1 SGHAT and CDR2 FQNNGV. This CDR3 region has 14 residues. V shed 5 bases, J shed 4 bases, and the junction held 6 bases outside the gene matches. The entire variable domain, with the rest obtained from reference TRBV11-2 and TRBJ2-7, is as follows: EAGVAQSPRYKIIEKRQSVAFWCNPISGHATLYWYQQILGQGPKLLIQFQNNGVVDDSQLPKDRFSAERLKGVDSTLKIQPAKLEDSAVYLCASSIGQGTYEQYFGPGTRLTVT.

This sequence joins TRBV9 and TRBJ2-5; 8 positions match TRBD2. This CDR3 region has 16 residues. The V and J ends lost 0 bases and 4 bases, in that order; junction bases with no gene match: 8. Germline V lookup: CDR1 SGDLS, CDR2 YYNGEE. CDR3: CASSVGAAGGGETQYF. DNA of the CDR3: TGTGCCAGCAGCGTAGGAGCGGCGGGAGGAGGAGAGACCCAGTACTTC.

The chain recombines TRBV10-3 with TRBJ1-1; TRBD1 agrees at 8 bases. Trimming at V came to 7 bases and at J to 5 bases, leaving 18 bases not matched to a gene. The CDR3 covers 17 residues. From germline, CDR1 is ENHRY and CDR2 SYGVKD. The CDR3 protein is CAITADRGPAGGTEAFF. The CDR3 DNA follows: TGTGCCATCACCGCTGACAGGGGTCCCGCCGGGGGAACTGAAGCTTTCTTT.

This chain connects TRBV5-4 to TRBJ2-1, with 12 bases that match TRBD2. The length of the CDR3 is 14 residues. The trim removed 7 bases at V and 11 bases at J, leaving 10 bases unmatched. Germline V CDR1 and CDR2: SGHNT, YYREEE (reference sequence). CDR3 in amino acids: CASGLAGIPDKQFF. The CDR3 DNA is TGTGCCAGCGGACTAGCGGGGATCCCTGATAAGCAGTTCTTC.

The genes are TRBV2 and TRBJ2-5, with TRBD1 matching over 7 bases. The DNA end is a closer match to TRBJ2-7, so the J assignment may be wrong. This CDR3 has 14 amino acids. Looked up from germline, CDR1 is SNHLY and CDR2 is FYNNEI. For the CDR3, the DNA is TGTGCCAGCAGTGAGCCGAGACAGGGCTACGAGCAGTACTTC. This codes for CASSEPRQGYEQYF.

The chain couples TRBV29-1 to TRBJ2-2, with D maybe TRBD1 (6 bases). This CDR3 is built from 13 residues. V was pared by 4 bases and J by 6 bases, with 12 bases between. The V gene's germline CDR1 is SQVTM and CDR2 ANQGSEA. The CDR3, as DNA: TGCAGCGTTGTAGTGGGGGCGGCCGGGGAGCTGTTTTTT. This gives the protein CSVVVGAAGELFF.

On this clone itself: Other nucleotide sequences from this sample produce the same CDR3. The rearrangement uses TRBV7-8 and TRBJ2-1, with D possibly TRBD1 on 6 matching bases. Trimming shortened V by 5 bases and J by 6 bases, and 14 bases separated the two germline ends. The CDR3 has 14 amino acids. Germline CDR1 SGHVS, CDR2 FQNEAQ. The DNA of the CDR3 is TGTGCCAGCAGCCCCCTCGTAGGGGGCAATGAGCAGTTCTTC. Translation gives CASSPLVGGNEQFF.

The gene calls are TRBV7-9 and TRBJ2-1; D is perhaps TRBD2 (5 bases). With 1 base removed from V and 6 bases from J, the gap between germline ends came to 13 bases. CDR3 length: 15 amino acids. Germline CDR1 SEHNR, CDR2 FQNEAQ (reference sequence). CDR3 nucleotides: TGTGCCAGCAGCTTAGGCAGACTACTTAGCAATGAGCAGTTCTTC. Protein sequence: CASSLGRLLSNEQFF.

The CDR3 region has the DNA TGCAGCGTGTGGGGGGGGACAACTACCTACGAGCAGTACTTC. Residues: CSVWGGTTTYEQYF. The chain couples TRBV29-1 to TRBJ2-7; weak D call: TRBD2 (7 bases). Trimming cost V 6 bases and J 2 bases, with 17 bases left between them. Germline CDR1 SQVTM, CDR2 ANQGSEA. The CDR3 contains 14 residues.

This chain uses TRBV5-1 with TRBJ1-2; 9 bases fit TRBD1. After removal of 4 bases from V and 9 bases from J, the junction contained 7 bases not matched to a gene. The CDR3 extends over 13 amino acids. Germline V gene data show CDR1 as SGHRS and CDR2 as YFSETQ. The CDR3 region is CASSQDRGVRYTF. Written as DNA, the CDR3 is TGCGCCAGCAGCCAGGACAGGGGTGTGCGCTACACCTTC. Filled out from reference TRBV5-1 and TRBJ1-2, the complete variable domain reads KAGVTQTPRYLIKTRGQQVTLSCSPISGHRSVSWYQQTPGQGLQFLFEYFSETQRNKGNFPGRFSGRQFSNSRSEMNVSTLELGDSALYLCASSQDRGVRYTFGSGTRLTVV.

CDR3: CAWSVRIGAEAFF. CDR3 in DNA: TGTGCCTGGAGTGTACGGATAGGGGCTGAAGCTTTCTTT. The chain employs TRBV30 and TRBJ1-1; possible D gene TRBD1, 5 bases. Germline V CDR1 and CDR2: GTSNPN, SVGIG (reference sequence). This CDR3 is 13 amino acids long. Deletions cut 0 bases from V and 6 bases from J, with 11 bases between.

The chain couples TRBV5-1 to TRBJ1-1; tentatively, D is TRBD1 (6 bases). Looked up from germline, CDR1 is SGHRS and CDR2 is YFSETQ. This CDR3 is built from 14 residues. Trimming pared 4 bases from V and 4 bases from J, leaving 14 bases between. CDR3 sequence reads: CASSPNTGTTEAFF. The CDR3 DNA is TGCGCCAGCAGCCCGAACACAGGGACCACTGAAGCTTTCTTT. The full variable domain, completed using reference TRBV5-1 and TRBJ1-1, is KAGVTQTPRYLIKTRGQQVTLSCSPISGHRSVSWYQQTPGQGLQFLFEYFSETQRNKGNFPGRFSGRQFSNSRSEMNVSTLELGDSALYLCASSPNTGTTEAFFGQGTRLTVV.